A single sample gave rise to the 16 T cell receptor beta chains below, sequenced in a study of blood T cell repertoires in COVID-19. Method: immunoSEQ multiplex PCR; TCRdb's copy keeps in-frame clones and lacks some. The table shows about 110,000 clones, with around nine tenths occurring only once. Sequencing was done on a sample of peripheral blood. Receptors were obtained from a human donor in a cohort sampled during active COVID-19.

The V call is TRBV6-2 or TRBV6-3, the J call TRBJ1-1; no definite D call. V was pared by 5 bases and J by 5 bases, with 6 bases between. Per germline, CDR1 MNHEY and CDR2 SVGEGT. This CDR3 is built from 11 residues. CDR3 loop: CASSRETEAFF. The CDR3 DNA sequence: TGTGCCAGCAGTAGGGAGACTGAAGCTTTCTTT.

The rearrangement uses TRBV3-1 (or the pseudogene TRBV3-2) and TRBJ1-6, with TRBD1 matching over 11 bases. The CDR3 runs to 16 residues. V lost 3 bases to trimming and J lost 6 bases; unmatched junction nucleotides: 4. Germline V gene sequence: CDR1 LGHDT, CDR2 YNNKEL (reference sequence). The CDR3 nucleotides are TGTGCCAGCAGCCATACAGGGACAGGGGGTAATTCACCCCTCCACTTT. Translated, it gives CASSHTGTGGNSPLHF.

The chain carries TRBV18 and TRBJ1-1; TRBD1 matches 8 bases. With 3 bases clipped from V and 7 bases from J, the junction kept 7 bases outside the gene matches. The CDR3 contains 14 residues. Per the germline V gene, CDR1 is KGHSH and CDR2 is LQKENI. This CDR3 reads CASSPSYGTGEAFF. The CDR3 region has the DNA TGTGCCAGCTCACCTTCGTATGGGACAGGTGAAGCTTTCTTT.

The chain's CDR3 is CASSAGQTQPQHF. The CDR3, as DNA: TGTGCCAGCAGCGCCGGACAGACACAGCCCCAGCATTTT. This chain links TRBV7-9 with TRBJ1-5, with D perhaps TRBD1 (6 bases). V was clipped by 5 bases and J by 7 bases, with 12 bases between them. The CDR3 has 13 residues. CDR1 SEHNR and CDR2 FQNEAQ come from the germline V gene (reference sequence).

CDR3 nucleotides: TGTGCCTGGAGTGAACAGGGGGCTGTATATAATTCACCCCTCCACTTT. It translates to CAWSEQGAVYNSPLHF. The V and J genes are TRBV30 and TRBJ1-6; 9 bases line up with TRBD1. Trimming at V came to 1 base and at J to 4 bases, leaving 5 bases not matched to a gene. The CDR3 runs to 16 residues. Germline V lookup: CDR1 GTSNPN, CDR2 SVGIG (reference sequence). Filled out from reference TRBV30 and TRBJ1-6, the complete variable domain reads SQTIHQWPATLVQPVGSPLSLECTVEGTSNPNLYWYRQAAGRGLQLLFYSVGIGQISSEVPQNLSASRPQDRQFILSSKKLLLSDSGFYLCAWSEQGAVYNSPLHFGNGTRLTVT.

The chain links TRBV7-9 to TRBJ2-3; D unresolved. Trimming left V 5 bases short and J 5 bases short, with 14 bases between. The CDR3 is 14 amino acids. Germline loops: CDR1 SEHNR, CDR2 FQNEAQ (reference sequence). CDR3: CASSPGSRLDTQYF. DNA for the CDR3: TGTGCCAGCAGCCCTGGCTCTAGGTTAGATACGCAGTATTTT.

The CDR3 is CASSEDRSYGEAFF. CDR3 DNA sequence: TGTGCCAGCAGTGAGGACAGGTCTTATGGTGAAGCTTTCTTT. The genes are TRBV2 and TRBJ1-1; TRBD1 aligns across 7 bases. The CDR3 runs 14 residues. The germline CDR1 and CDR2 sequences are SNHLY and FYNNEI. J was trimmed by 7 bases and V by 3 bases; bases with no gene match: 8. The full variable domain, in which reference TRBV2 and TRBJ1-1 provide the parts outside the CDR3, is EPEVTQTPSHQVTQMGQEVILRCVPISNHLYFYWYRQILGQKVEFLVSFYNNEISEKSEIFDDQFSVERPDGSNFTLKIRSTKLEDSAMYFCASSEDRSYGEAFFGQGTRLTVV.

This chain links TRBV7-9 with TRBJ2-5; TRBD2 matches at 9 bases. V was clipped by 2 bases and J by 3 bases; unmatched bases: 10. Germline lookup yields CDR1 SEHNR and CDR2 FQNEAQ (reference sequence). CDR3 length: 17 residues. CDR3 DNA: TGTGCCAGCAGCTTACCCCTCGGCGGGGGGGAAAAAGAGACCCAGTACTTC. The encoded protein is CASSLPLGGGEKETQYF.

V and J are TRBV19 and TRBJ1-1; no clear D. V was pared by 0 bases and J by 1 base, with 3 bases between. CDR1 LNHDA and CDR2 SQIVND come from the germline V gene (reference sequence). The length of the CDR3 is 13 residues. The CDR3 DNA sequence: TGTGCCAGTAGTATAGACAAGAACACTGAAGCTTTCTTT. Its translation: CASSIDKNTEAFF.

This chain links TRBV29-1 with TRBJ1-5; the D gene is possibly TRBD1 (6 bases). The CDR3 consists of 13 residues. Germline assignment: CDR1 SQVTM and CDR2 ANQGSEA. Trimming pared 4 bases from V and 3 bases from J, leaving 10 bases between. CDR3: CSVARGFNQPQHF. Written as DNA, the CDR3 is TGCAGCGTTGCCAGGGGTTTCAATCAGCCCCAGCATTTT.

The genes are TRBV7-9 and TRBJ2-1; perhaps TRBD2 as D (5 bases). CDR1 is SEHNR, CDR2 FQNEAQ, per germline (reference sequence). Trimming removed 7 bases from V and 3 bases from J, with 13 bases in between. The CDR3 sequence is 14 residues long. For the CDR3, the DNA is TGTGCCAGCACCTCGATGGAGGACTACAATGAGCAGTTCTTC. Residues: CASTSMEDYNEQFF.

In DNA, the CDR3 is TGCAGCGTTGAGAAACAGGGCTGGGAAAAACTGTTTTTT. Translated: CSVEKQGWEKLFF. The chain couples TRBV29-1 to TRBJ1-4, with D possibly matching TRBD1 (6 bases). Germline V CDR1 and CDR2: SQVTM, ANQGSEA. The CDR3 covers 13 residues. Trimming removed 3 bases at V and 8 bases at J, with 13 bases between.

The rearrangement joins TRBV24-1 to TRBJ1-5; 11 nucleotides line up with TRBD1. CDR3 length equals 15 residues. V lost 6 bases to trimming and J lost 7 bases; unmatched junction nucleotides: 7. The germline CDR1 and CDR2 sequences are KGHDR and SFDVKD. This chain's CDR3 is CATSPGQGESQPQHF. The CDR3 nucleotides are TGTGCCACCAGTCCGGGACAGGGGGAGAGCCAGCCCCAGCATTTT.

The CDR3 sequence is CAIHWGPTIDTDTQYF. CDR3 coding DNA: TGTGCCATCCACTGGGGGCCTACTATTGACACAGATACGCAGTATTTT. V usage is TRBV10-3 and J usage is TRBJ2-3, with D possibly being TRBD1 (6 bases). Germline loops: CDR1 ENHRY, CDR2 SYGVKD. V was clipped by 8 bases and J by 2 bases, with 20 bases between them. This CDR3 is built from 16 residues.

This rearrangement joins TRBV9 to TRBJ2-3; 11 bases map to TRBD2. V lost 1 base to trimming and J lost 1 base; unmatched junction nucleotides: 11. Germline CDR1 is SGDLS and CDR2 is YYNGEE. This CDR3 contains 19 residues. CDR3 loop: CASSVPGLAVPLGTDTQYF. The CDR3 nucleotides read TGTGCCAGCAGCGTACCGGGACTAGCGGTTCCCCTCGGCACAGATACGCAGTATTTT.

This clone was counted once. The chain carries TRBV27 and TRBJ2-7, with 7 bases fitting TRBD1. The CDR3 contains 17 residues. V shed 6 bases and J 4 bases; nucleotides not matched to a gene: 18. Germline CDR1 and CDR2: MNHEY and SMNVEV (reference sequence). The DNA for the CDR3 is TGTGCCAGCAGCTGGGCCCCCTTGACAGGGTTTGGATACGAGCAGTACTTC. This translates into CASSWAPLTGFGYEQYF.